The 13 T cell receptor beta chains given below trace back to one sample, sequenced in a study of T cells in Graves' hyperthyroidism and ophthalmopathy. There were TCR beta CDR3 regions amplified from RNA transcripts. HTBI primers were the set used in a first-round RT-PCR of the TCR CDR3. TCRdb processed the multiplex PCR reads anew with MiXCR; each CDR3 protein has one entry. The sample gives fewer than 550,000 distinct CDR3 sequences, approximately 24% of which show up once; over 9% is in the top ten. Sequenced sample: blood. Source of these receptors: a woman aged 25 to 45 with Graves' ophthalmopathy.

This clonotype has only a few counts. This rearrangement joins TRBV28 to TRBJ1-1; maybe TRBD1 (6 bases). V shed 6 bases and J shed 1 base, with 12 bases lying between them. The CDR3 spans 14 residues. Germline lookup yields CDR1 MDHEN and CDR2 SYDVKM. The CDR3 bases are TGTGCCAGCAGCGCGCACAGGGCGAACACTGAAGCTTTCTTT. Translating it yields CASSAHRANTEAFF.

The genes are TRBV12-3 or TRBV12-4 and TRBJ1-1; a possible D gene is TRBD1 (6 bases). The length of the CDR3 is 14 residues. The V and J ends lost 7 bases and 5 bases respectively, with 17 bases between them. The CDR3 coding sequence is TGTGCCAGCAAACCTAGAGGGGGGATGACTGAAGCTTTCTTT. It codes for CASKPRGGMTEAFF.

The chain carries TRBV20-1 and TRBJ1-5; D call uncertain. Trimming removed 3 bases from V and 8 bases from J, with 14 bases in between. The CDR3 sequence is 13 residues long. The germline V gene has CDR1 DFQATT and CDR2 SNEGSKA (reference sequence). The CDR3 region has the DNA TGCAGTGCTAGTCAGGATACAAGTGAGCCCCAGCATTTT. Residues: CSASQDTSEPQHF.

The table lists this clonotype with many counts. The rearrangement links TRBV6-1 to TRBJ2-5; tentative D call: TRBD2 (5 bases). CDR1 is MNHNS and CDR2 is SASEGT in the germline V gene. Trimming pared 0 bases from V and 4 bases from J, leaving 15 bases between. The CDR3 contains 16 residues. The CDR3 DNA is TGTGCCAGCAGTGAAGCCGGCTTCGCTAGCCGAGAGACCCAGTACTTC. This encodes CASSEAGFASRETQYF.

This clonotype was detected many times. This sequence may be a read error, since a much larger clone differs from it by one base. The gene calls are TRBV6-2 or TRBV6-3 and TRBJ2-2; D may be TRBD2 (5 bases). Looked up from germline, CDR1 is MNHEY and CDR2 is SVGEGT. The CDR3 runs to 15 residues. The CDR3 coding sequence is TGTGCCAGCAGTTCTGGCCTAGCCGACACCGGGGAGCTGCTTTTT. Translated, it gives CASSSGLADTGELLF.

This clonotype was observed at least ten times. The rearrangement uses TRBV6-1 and TRBJ2-7, with TRBD1 matching over 10 bases. The CDR3 spans 16 residues. V trimming: 5 bases; J trimming: 2 bases; junction bases outside the gene matches: 9. The germline CDR1 and CDR2 sequences are MNHNS and SASEGT. The CDR3 sequence: CASSLLAGTGAYEQYF. The CDR3 bases are TGTGCCAGCAGTCTTTTGGCCGGGACAGGGGCCTACGAGCAGTACTTC.

The genes are TRBV29-1 and TRBJ2-7; the D is unclear. The V and J ends lost 4 bases and 4 bases respectively, with 8 bases between them. Germline V lookup: CDR1 SQVTM, CDR2 ANQGSEA. This CDR3 region has 11 residues. CDR3 sequence: CSVGSDYEQYF. The CDR3 bases are TGCAGCGTTGGATCGGATTACGAGCAGTACTTC.

The gene calls are TRBV5-1 and TRBJ1-5, with 7 bases matching TRBD1. Trimming cost V 6 bases and J 2 bases; bases outside gene matches: 8. The CDR3 has 15 amino acids. The germline CDR1 and CDR2 sequences are SGHRS and YFSETQ. CDR3 DNA: TGCGCCAGCAAACAGGGGATTTCGGGCAATCAGCCCCAGCATTTT. Residues: CASKQGISGNQPQHF.

This clonotype was seen only a few times. The genes are TRBV6-1 and TRBJ1-2; the D is unclear. CDR1 is MNHNS, CDR2 SASEGT, per germline. CDR3 length equals 12 residues. The V end lost 5 bases, the J end lost 2 bases, and 6 bases lay between the germline ends. CDR3 sequence reads: CASSPQNYGYTF. The CDR3 DNA follows: TGTGCCAGCAGTCCACAGAACTATGGCTACACCTTC.

There are many counts of this clonotype. This chain connects TRBV6-5 to TRBJ1-5, with D possibly being TRBD1 (6 bases). The V and J ends lost 6 bases and 3 bases respectively, with 9 bases between them. CDR1 is MNHEY and CDR2 is SVGAGI in the germline V gene. There are 13 residues in the CDR3. CDR3 residues: CASSQGINQPQHF. For the CDR3, the DNA is TGTGCCAGCAGCCAGGGGATCAATCAGCCCCAGCATTTT.

Here the CDR3 reads CASSLDLALFF. CDR3 sequence (DNA): TGTGCCAGCAGCTTAGATCTGGCGCTGTTTTTT. The genes are TRBV7-8 and TRBJ2-2; D remains ambiguous. Germline CDR1 SGHVS, CDR2 FQNEAQ. Trimming left V 1 base short and J 13 bases short, with 7 bases between. This CDR3 has 11 residues.

This clonotype has a count of ten or more. This chain joins TRBV24-1 and TRBJ1-1, with TRBD1 matching over 11 bases. In germline, CDR1 is KGHDR, CDR2 SFDVKD. The CDR3 totals 14 residues. J lost 8 bases, V lost 12 bases, and 13 bases had no gene match. CDR3 in amino acids: CASLSGTGGGEAFF. In DNA form, the CDR3 reads TGTGCCTCCCTATCCGGGACAGGGGGGGGGGAAGCTTTCTTT.

This clonotype was counted at least ten times. The chain recombines TRBV20-1 with TRBJ1-1; no clear D. Trimming pared 2 bases from V and 1 base from J, leaving 8 bases between. CDR3 length equals 13 residues. Looked up from germline, CDR1 is DFQATT and CDR2 is SNEGSKA (reference sequence). CDR3 bases: TGCAGTGCTAGACCCGGTGGGAACACTGAAGCTTTCTTT. This gives the protein CSARPGGNTEAFF.